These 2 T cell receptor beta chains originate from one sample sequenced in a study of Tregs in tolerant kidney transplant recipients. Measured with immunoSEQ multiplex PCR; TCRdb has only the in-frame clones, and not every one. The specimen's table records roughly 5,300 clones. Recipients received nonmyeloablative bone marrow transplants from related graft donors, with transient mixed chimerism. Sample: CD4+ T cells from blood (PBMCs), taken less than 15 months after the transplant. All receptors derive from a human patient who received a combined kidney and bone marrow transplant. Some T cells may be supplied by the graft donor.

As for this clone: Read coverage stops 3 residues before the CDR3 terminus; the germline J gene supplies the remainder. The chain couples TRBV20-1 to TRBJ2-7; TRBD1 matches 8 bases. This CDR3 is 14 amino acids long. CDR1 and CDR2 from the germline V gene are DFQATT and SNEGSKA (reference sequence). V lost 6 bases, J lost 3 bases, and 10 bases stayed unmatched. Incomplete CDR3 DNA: TGCAGTGCGCGGACAGGGCGGGTCGGCTACGAG. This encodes CSARTGRVGYE. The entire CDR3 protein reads CSARTGRVGYEQYF.

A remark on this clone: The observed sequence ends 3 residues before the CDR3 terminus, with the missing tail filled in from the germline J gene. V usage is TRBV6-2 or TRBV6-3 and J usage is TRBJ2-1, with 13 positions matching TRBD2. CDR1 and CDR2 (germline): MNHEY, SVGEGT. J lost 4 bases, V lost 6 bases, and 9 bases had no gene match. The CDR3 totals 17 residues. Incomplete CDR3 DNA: TGTGCCAGCAGCCGTCGGACTAGCGGGAGTCGGTACAATGAG. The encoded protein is CASSRRTSGSRYNE. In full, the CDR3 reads CASSRRTSGSRYNEQFF.